This entry lists 10 T cell receptor beta chains sequenced from one sample in a study of control samples from healthy donors and cancer patients. The repertoire was sequenced with immunoSEQ multiplex PCR; TCRdb's copy has only in-frame clones and lacks some. In the table there are around 30,000 clones, about 85% of which are singletons. The sample consisted of PBMCs. These receptors were obtained from a woman aged 40-49 years with lung cancer.

The CDR3 loop reads CASSPGLKSGNEQFF. DNA for the CDR3: TGTGCCAGCAGTCCGGGACTCAAGTCCGGGAATGAGCAGTTCTTC. This chain connects TRBV28 to TRBJ2-1; the D gene is possibly TRBD2 (6 bases). The CDR3 length is 15 residues. Trimming removed 5 bases at V and 7 bases at J, with 18 bases between. CDR1 and CDR2 (germline): MDHEN, SYDVKM.

The V call is TRBV10-3, the J call TRBJ2-7; possibly TRBD1 for D (6 bases). Deletions cut 6 bases from V and 2 bases from J, with 14 bases between. CDR3 size: 14 residues. CDR1 is ENHRY, CDR2 SYGVKD, per germline. The CDR3 loop reads CAIRRRTEAYEQYF. The CDR3 DNA sequence: TGTGCCATCAGGAGAAGGACAGAGGCCTACGAGCAGTACTTC.

The V and J genes are TRBV9 and TRBJ2-3; D ambiguous. CDR1 and CDR2 (germline): SGDLS, YYNGEE. The V and J ends lost 4 bases and 0 bases respectively, with 15 bases between them. CDR3 length: 16 residues. The CDR3 loop is CASSPHPGLSTDTQYF. In nucleotides, the CDR3 is TGTGCCAGCAGCCCCCACCCAGGCCTTAGCACAGATACGCAGTATTTT.

The chain has TRBV11-2 and TRBJ2-5, with 7 bases matching TRBD2. The CDR3 has 15 amino acids. With 5 bases clipped from V and 2 bases from J, the junction kept 8 bases outside the gene matches. Germline loops: CDR1 SGHAT, CDR2 FQNNGV. CDR3 in amino acids: CASSQWASGQETQYF. CDR3 DNA sequence: TGTGCCAGCAGCCAGTGGGCTAGCGGTCAAGAGACCCAGTACTTC.

This CDR3 is CASSDRDRSSDKAFF. In DNA form, the CDR3 reads TGTGCCAGCAGTGACCGGGACAGGTCATCCGACAAAGCTTTCTTT. The chain employs TRBV27 and TRBJ1-1, with 8 bases that match TRBD1. Germline V gives CDR1 MNHEY, CDR2 SMNVEV (reference sequence). There are 15 residues in the CDR3. J lost 9 bases, V lost 5 bases, and 14 bases had no gene match.

This sequence joins TRBV2 and TRBJ1-5, with D perhaps matching TRBD1 (5 bases). The CDR3 runs 12 residues. V lost 6 bases and J lost 7, with 10 bases in between. Germline values: CDR1 SNHLY, CDR2 FYNNEI. The CDR3 region has the DNA TGTGCCAGCAGGGGGGGAGGGCAGCCCCAGCATTTT. As protein: CASRGGGQPQHF.

The chain couples TRBV5-1 to TRBJ1-3; TRBD1 aligns across 8 bases. After removal of 4 bases from V and 0 bases from J, the junction contained 3 bases not matched to a gene. CDR3 length: 15 amino acids. Germline-derived CDR1 and CDR2 are SGHRS and YFSETQ. CDR3 sequence: CASSPTGGSGNTIYF. As DNA, the CDR3 is TGCGCCAGCAGCCCAACAGGGGGCTCTGGAAACACCATATATTTT.

The CDR3 region has the DNA TGTGCCACCAGCAGTGGACAGGGGAACTACAATGAGCAGTTCTTC. Residues: CATSSGQGNYNEQFF. The J gene is TRBJ2-1, the V gene TRBV15; 9 bases agree with TRBD1. The germline V gene encodes CDR1 LNHNV and CDR2 YYDKDF (reference sequence). The CDR3 loop spans 15 amino acids. J lost 3 bases, V lost 3 bases, and 3 bases had no gene match.

The V call is TRBV7-6, the J call TRBJ2-7; 13 bases are shared with TRBD2. CDR3 size: 16 residues. V dropped 4 bases and J dropped 2; count of bases not matched to a gene: 5. CDR1 and CDR2 (germline): SGHVS, FNYEAQ. The CDR3 DNA is TGTGCCAGCAGCTACCGACTAGCGGGGGGCACCTACGAGCAGTACTTC. Translation gives CASSYRLAGGTYEQYF.

This chain links TRBV5-1 with TRBJ2-7, with 8 bases aligning to TRBD1. The V segment lost 1 base and the J segment 7 bases; nucleotides outside the gene matches: 16. This CDR3 contains 17 residues. The germline V gene encodes CDR1 SGHRS and CDR2 YFSETQ. The CDR3 DNA reads as TGCGCCAGCAGCTTGCGGGCTAGTGGGACAGGCAGAGGAGAGCAGTACTTC. It translates to CASSLRASGTGRGEQYF.